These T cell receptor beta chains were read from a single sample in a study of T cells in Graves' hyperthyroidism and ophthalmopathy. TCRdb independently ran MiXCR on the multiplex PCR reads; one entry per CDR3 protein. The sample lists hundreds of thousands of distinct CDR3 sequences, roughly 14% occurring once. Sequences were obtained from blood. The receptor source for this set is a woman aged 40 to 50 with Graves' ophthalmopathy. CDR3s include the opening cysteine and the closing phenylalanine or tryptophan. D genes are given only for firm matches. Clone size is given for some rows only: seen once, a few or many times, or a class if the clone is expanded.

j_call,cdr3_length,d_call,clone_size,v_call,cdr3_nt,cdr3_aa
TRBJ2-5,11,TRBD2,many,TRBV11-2,TGTGCCAGCAGCCCGGGGAGGGCCCAGTACTTC,CASSPGRAQYF
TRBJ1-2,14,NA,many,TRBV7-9,TGTGCCAGCAGCTTAGAAATGGGAGTGTATGGCTACACCTTC,CASSLEMGVYGYTF
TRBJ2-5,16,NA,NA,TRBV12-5,TGTGCTAGTGCCTCGGGTTTGGCGGCCCCAAGAGAGACCCAGTACTTC,CASASGLAAPRETQYF
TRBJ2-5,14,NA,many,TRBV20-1,TGCAGTGCTAGTCTACAGGGTATCGGCGAGACCCAGTACTTC,CSASLQGIGETQYF
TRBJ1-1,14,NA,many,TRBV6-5,TGTGCCAGCAGTTACGGTGCCCTCCTCGAGGGAGCTTTCTTT,CASSYGALLEGAFF
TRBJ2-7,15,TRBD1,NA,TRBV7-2,TGTGCCAGCAGCTCACGGACAGGGGGCGCCTACGAGCAGTACTTC,CASSSRTGGAYEQYF
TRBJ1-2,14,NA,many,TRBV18,TGTGCCAGCTCACCACTTTCTGTTGTCGATGGCTACACCTTC,CASSPLSVVDGYTF
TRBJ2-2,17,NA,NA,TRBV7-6,TGTGCCAGCAGCTTAAAACAGGGTCTGGGAAACACCGGGGAGCTGTTTTTT,CASSLKQGLGNTGELFF
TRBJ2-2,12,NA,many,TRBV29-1,TGCAGCGTTGTTGTCAGCACCGGGGAGCTGTTTTTT,CSVVVSTGELFF
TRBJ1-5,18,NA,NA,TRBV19,TGTGCCAGTAGTCCCCAAATGCAGGGCCCTTATAGCAATCAGCCCCAGCATTTT,CASSPQMQGPYSNQPQHF
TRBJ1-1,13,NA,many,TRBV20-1,TGCAGTGCTAGAGATGGAGGGACCACTGAAGCTTTCTTT,CSARDGGTTEAFF
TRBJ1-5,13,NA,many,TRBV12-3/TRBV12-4,TGTGCCAGCAGTCCTGGTCCCGATCAGCCCCAGCATTTT,CASSPGPDQPQHF
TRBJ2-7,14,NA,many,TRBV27,TGTGCCAGCAAAGCAGGGACACTCTCCTACGAGCAGTACTTC,CASKAGTLSYEQYF
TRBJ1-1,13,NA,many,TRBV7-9,TGTGCCAGCAGCTACGACAGTAAGGCTGAAGCTTTCTTT,CASSYDSKAEAFF
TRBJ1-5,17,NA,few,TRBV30,TGTGCCTGGTCCCCCCAGGAGCTCTTAGGTAGCAATCAGCCCCAGCATTTT,CAWSPQELLGSNQPQHF
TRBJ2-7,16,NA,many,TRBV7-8,TGTGCCAGCAGCTTAGAAAGAATAGGGGGATCCTACGAGCAGTACTTC,CASSLERIGGSYEQYF
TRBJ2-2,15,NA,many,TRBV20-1,TGCAGTGCTAGCTCGACTAGTCTTTACACCGGGGAGCTGTTTTTT,CSASSTSLYTGELFF
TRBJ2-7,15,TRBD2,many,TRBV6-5,TGTGCCAGCAGTCTGACTAGCGGGTACTCCTACGAGCAGTACTTC,CASSLTSGYSYEQYF
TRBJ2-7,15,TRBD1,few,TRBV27,TGTGCCAGCAGGATCGCCGGGACAGAGTTCTACGAGCAGTACTTC,CASRIAGTEFYEQYF
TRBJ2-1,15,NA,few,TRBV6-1,TGTGCCAGCAGTGAAACTCAGGGCTCCTACAATGAGCAGTTCTTC,CASSETQGSYNEQFF
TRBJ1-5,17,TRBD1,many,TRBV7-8,TGTGCCAGCAGCTCCGACTCCGGGACAGGGCCCAATCAGCCCCAGCATTTT,CASSSDSGTGPNQPQHF
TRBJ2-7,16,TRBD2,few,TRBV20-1,TGCAGTGCTTCTTCCTCTAGCGGGAGGGCCTTCTACGAGCAGTACTTC,CSASSSSGRAFYEQYF
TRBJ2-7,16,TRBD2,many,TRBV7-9,TGTGCCAGCAGCTTAGTCATCGGGACTACTATTGTCGAGCAGTACTTC,CASSLVIGTTIVEQYF
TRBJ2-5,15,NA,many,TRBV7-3,TGTGCCAGCAGCTTAAACGCAGGGGCTTGGGAGACCCAGTACTTC,CASSLNAGAWETQYF
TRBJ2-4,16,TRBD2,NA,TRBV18,TGTGCCGGCTCACCACCAGTAGCGGGAGAAGCGAGCATTCAGTACTTC,CAGSPPVAGEASIQYF
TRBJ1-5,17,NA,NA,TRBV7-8,TGTGCCAGCAGCTTAATTCCCAGGGGTGGGAGCAATCAGCCCCAGCATTTT,CASSLIPRGGSNQPQHF
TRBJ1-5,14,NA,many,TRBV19,TGTGCCAGTAGTACTGGGACGGGCAGGGGGCCCCAGCATTTT,CASSTGTGRGPQHF
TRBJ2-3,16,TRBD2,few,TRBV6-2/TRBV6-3,TGTGCCAGCAGGTCAAGTCTAGCGGGAGTTCTAGATACGCAGTATTTT,CASRSSLAGVLDTQYF
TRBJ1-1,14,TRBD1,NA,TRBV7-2,TGTGCCAGCAGCCCGAGACAGGGGGCAAGGGGGGCTTTCTTT,CASSPRQGARGAFF
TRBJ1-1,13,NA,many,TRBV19,TGTGCCAGTCACGGACGGAGGAACACTGAAGCTTTCTTT,CASHGRRNTEAFF
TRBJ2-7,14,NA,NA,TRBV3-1,TGTGCCAGCAGCCGCGGGACCGACGGCTACGAGCAGTACTTC,CASSRGTDGYEQYF
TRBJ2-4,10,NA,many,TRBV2,TGTGCCAGGAGTGGGGACATTCAGTACTTC,CARSGDIQYF
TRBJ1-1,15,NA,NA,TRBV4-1,TGCGCCAGCAGCCAAGACGCAGGCTCGAACACTGAAGCTTTCTTT,CASSQDAGSNTEAFF
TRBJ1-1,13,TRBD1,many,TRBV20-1,TGCAGTCCTCGGGGGACAGAGAACACTGAAGCTTTCTTT,CSPRGTENTEAFF
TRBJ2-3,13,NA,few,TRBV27,TGTGCCAGCAGTTTTCTGCGCACAGATACGCAGTATTTT,CASSFLRTDTQYF
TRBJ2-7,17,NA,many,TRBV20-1,TGCAGTGCTAGAGATCTCCAGGGCCAATTCTTCCCCTACGAGCAGTACTTC,CSARDLQGQFFPYEQYF
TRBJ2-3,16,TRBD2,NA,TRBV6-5,TGTGCCAGCAGTTGGGGACTAGCGGGAGACCCAGATACGCAGTATTTT,CASSWGLAGDPDTQYF
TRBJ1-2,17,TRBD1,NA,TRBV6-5,TGTGCCAGCAGTTACCCGGGACAGGGGCCGCGCGGATATGGCTACACCTTC,CASSYPGQGPRGYGYTF
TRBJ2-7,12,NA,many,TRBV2,TGTGCCAGCACAGTTTTGACCTACGAGCAGTACTTC,CASTVLTYEQYF
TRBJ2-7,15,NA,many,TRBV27,TGTGCCAGCAGTTTAAAGCGTGGGGGAACCTACGAGCAGTACTTC,CASSLKRGGTYEQYF
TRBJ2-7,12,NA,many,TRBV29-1,TGCAGCGTCCTCCTGGACGCCTACGAGCAGTACTTC,CSVLLDAYEQYF
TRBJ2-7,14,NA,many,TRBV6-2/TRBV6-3,TGTGCCAGCAGTGCCGACCGGGGGACTCACGAGCAGTACTTC,CASSADRGTHEQYF
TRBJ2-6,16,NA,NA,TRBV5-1,TGCGCCAGCAGCTTGCCGGGGGACTCTGGGGCCAACGTCCTGACTTTC,CASSLPGDSGANVLTF
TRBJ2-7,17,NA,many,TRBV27,TGTGCCAGCAGTTTACGAAGACCCTCTTCGGACTCCTACGAGCAGTACTTC,CASSLRRPSSDSYEQYF
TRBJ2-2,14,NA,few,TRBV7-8,TGTGCCAGCAGCTTAACCGGGGGCGGGGCCACACAATTTTTT,CASSLTGGGATQFF
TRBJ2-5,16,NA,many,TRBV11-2,TGTGCCAGCAGCGCGTTCGGCCAGAGGACGACGGAGGCCCAGTACTTC,CASSAFGQRTTEAQYF
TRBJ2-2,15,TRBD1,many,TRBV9,TGTGCCAGCAGTCGGGACAGGGGCCACACCGGGGAGCTGTTTTTT,CASSRDRGHTGELFF
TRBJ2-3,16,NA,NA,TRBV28,TGTGCCAGCAGTTCCTTGACCCTTACTCGGACAGATACGCAGTATTTT,CASSSLTLTRTDTQYF
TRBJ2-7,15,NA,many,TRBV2,TGTGCCAGCAGTGTTCACCCGAAAGATCCCTACGAGCAGTACTTC,CASSVHPKDPYEQYF
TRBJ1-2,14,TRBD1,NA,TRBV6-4,TGTGCCAGCAGTGACGGGACAGGGGGCCATGGCTACACCTTC,CASSDGTGGHGYTF